This T cell receptor (beta chain) was recorded in a study of blood T cell repertoires in COVID-19. Study information: The United States, Italy and Spain were the sources of the acute and convalescent COVID-19 samples. PBMCs, B-cell-depleted T cells, or T cells were the source of the cDNA or gDNA that made up the material.

Authors' analysis steps: Researchers report that nucleated cell counts were estimated from reference gene primer amplification. Repertoires were generated with immunoSEQ multiplex PCR, while TCRdb's copy carries only in-frame clones and drops some. The V and J calls and clone size were taken over from that table, and D and trimming were inferred from the DNA. The sample consists of 300,000 to 350,000 clones, approximately 92% of them appearing once. This CDR3 contains 20 residues. Trimming removed 4 bases from V and 0 bases from J; junction bases left unmatched: 16. Germline V CDR1 and CDR2: SGHNT, YYREEE (reference sequence).

J is TRBJ2-3 and V is TRBV5-4; 11 nucleotides agree with TRBD2. This TCR derives from a woman aged 25 to 45 with COVID-19, enrolled during active disease. The sequenced sample consisted of peripheral blood. The CDR3 bases are TGTGCCAGCAGCCTCCCCTCCGGGACTAGCGGTCGTGCTAGCACAGATACGCAGTATTTT. This gives the protein CASSLPSGTSGRASTDTQYF. Using reference TRBV5-4 and TRBJ2-3 for the parts outside the CDR3, the full variable domain is ETGVTQSPTHLIKTRGQQVTLRCSSQSGHNTVSWYQQALGQGPQFIFQYYREEENGRGNFPPRFSGLQFPNYSSELNVNALELDDSALYLCASSLPSGTSGRASTDTQYFGPGTRLTVL.